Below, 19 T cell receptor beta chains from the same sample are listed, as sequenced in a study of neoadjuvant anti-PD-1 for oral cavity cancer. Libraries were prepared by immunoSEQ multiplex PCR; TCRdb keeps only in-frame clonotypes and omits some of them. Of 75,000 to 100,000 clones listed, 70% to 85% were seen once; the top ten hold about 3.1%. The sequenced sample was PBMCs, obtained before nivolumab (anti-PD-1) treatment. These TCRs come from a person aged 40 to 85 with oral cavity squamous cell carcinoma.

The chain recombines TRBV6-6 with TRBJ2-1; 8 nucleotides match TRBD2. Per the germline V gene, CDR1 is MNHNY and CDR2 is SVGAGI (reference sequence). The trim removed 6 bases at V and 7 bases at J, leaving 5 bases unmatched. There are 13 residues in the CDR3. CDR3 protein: CASSWVAGNEQFF. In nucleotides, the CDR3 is TGTGCCAGCAGCTGGGTAGCGGGAAATGAGCAGTTCTTC.

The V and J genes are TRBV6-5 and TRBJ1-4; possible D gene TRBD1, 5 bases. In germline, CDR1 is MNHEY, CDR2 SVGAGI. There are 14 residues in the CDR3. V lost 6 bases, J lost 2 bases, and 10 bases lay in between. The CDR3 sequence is CASSSGWTNEKLFF. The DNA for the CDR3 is TGTGCCAGCAGCTCAGGGTGGACTAATGAAAAACTGTTTTTT.

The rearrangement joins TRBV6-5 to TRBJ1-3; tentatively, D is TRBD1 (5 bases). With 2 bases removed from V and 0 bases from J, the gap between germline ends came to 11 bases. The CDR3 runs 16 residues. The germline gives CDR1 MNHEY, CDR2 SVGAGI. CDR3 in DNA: TGTGCCAGCAGTTACGGGGCAGGGCCCTCTGGAAACACCATATATTTT. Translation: CASSYGAGPSGNTIYF.

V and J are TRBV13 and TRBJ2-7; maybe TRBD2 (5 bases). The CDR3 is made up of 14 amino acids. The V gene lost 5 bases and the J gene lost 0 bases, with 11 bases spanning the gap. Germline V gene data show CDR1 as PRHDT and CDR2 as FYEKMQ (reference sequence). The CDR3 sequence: CASSATRSSYEQYF. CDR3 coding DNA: TGTGCCAGCAGCGCAACTAGGAGCTCCTACGAGCAGTACTTC.

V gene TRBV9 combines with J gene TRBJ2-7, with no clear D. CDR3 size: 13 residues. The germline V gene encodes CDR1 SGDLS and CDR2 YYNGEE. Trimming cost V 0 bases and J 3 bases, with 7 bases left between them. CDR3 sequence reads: CASSVGVDYEQYF. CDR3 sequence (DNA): TGTGCCAGCAGCGTAGGGGTAGACTACGAGCAGTACTTC.

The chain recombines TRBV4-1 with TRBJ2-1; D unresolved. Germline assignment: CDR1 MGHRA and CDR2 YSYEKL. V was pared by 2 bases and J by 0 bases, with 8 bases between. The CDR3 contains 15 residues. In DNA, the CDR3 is TGCGCCAGCAGCCAAACGGCCAGCTCCTACAATGAGCAGTTCTTC. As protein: CASSQTASSYNEQFF.

The CDR3 nucleotides are TGTGCCAGCAGTGAACAGCCCCCCGGGACAGAAAGAATGAACACTGAAGCTTTCTTT. Encoded protein: CASSEQPPGTERMNTEAFF. The chain links TRBV6-1 to TRBJ1-1, with 7 bases fitting TRBD1. This CDR3 comprises 19 residues. Germline CDR1 MNHNS, CDR2 SASEGT. The J segment lost 0 bases and the V segment lost 2 bases, leaving 15 bases of the junction unmatched.

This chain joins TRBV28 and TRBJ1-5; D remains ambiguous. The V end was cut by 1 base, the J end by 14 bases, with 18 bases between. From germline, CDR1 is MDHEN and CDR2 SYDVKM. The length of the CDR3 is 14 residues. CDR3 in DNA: TGTGCCAGCAGTTTATCCAACCAGCCGGGCTTGGAGCATTTT. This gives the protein CASSLSNQPGLEHF.

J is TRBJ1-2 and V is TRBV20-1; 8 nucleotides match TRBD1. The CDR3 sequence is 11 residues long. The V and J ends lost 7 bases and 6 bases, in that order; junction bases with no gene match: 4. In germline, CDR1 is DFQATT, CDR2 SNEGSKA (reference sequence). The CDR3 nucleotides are TGCAGTGGCGGACAGGGTAATGGCTACACCTTC. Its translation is CSGGQGNGYTF.

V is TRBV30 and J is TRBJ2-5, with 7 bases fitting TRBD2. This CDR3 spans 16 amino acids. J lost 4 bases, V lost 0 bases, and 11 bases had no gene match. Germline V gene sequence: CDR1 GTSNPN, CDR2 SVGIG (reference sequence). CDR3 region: CAWSVQTSGVAETQYF. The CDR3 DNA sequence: TGTGCCTGGAGTGTACAAACCAGCGGGGTGGCAGAGACCCAGTACTTC. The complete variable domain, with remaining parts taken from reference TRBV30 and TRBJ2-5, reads SQTIHQWPATLVQPVGSPLSLECTVEGTSNPNLYWYRQAAGRGLQLLFYSVGIGQISSEVPQNLSASRPQDRQFILSSKKLLLSDSGFYLCAWSVQTSGVAETQYFGPGTRLLVL.

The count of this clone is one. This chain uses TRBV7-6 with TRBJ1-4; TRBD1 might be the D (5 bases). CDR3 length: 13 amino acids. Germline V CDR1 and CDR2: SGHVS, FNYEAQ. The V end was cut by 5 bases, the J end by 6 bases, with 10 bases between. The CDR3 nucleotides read TGTGCCAGCAGCACAGTGGGGGATGAAAAACTGTTTTTT. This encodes CASSTVGDEKLFF.

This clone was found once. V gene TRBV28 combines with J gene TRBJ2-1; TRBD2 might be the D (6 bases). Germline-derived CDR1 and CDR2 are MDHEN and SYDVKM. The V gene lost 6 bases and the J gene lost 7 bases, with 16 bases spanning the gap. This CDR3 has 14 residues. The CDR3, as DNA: TGTGCCAGCAGCCAGACCCCGCGGGGAAATGAGCAGTTCTTC. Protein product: CASSQTPRGNEQFF.

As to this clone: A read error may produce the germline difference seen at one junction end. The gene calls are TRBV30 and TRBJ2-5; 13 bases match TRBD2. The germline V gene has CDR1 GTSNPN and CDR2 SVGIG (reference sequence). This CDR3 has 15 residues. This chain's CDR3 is CAWKPRTSGRRGADF. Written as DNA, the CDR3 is TGTGCCTGGAAACCTCGGACTAGCGGGAGACGTGGGGCGGACTTC.

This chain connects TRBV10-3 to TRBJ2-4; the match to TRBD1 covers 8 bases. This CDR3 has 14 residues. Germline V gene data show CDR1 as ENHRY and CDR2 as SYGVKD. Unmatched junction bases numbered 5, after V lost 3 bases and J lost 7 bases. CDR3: CAISDRQGMNIQYF. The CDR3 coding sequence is TGTGCCATCAGTGATAGACAGGGGATGAACATTCAGTACTTC.

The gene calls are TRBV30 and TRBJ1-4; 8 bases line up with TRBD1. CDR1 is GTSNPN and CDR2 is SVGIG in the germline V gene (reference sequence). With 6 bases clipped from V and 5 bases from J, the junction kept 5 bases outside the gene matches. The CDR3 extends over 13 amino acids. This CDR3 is CACRTGTNEKLFF. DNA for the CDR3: TGTGCCTGCAGGACAGGGACCAATGAAAAACTGTTTTTT. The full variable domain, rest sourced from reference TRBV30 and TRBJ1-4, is SQTIHQWPATLVQPVGSPLSLECTVEGTSNPNLYWYRQAAGRGLQLLFYSVGIGQISSEVPQNLSASRPQDRQFILSSKKLLLSDSGFYLCACRTGTNEKLFFGSGTQLSVL.

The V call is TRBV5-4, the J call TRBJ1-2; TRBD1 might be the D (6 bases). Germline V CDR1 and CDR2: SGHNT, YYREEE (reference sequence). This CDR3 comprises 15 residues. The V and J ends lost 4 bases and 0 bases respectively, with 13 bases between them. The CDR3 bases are TGTGCCAGCAGCCTATTCGCAGGGGCTAACTATGGCTACACCTTC. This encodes CASSLFAGANYGYTF.

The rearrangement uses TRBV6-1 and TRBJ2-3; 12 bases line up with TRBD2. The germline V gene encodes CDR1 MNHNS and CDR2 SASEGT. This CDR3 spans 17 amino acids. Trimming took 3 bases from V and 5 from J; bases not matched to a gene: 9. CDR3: CASSDQTSGSLVDTQYF. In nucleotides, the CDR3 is TGTGCCAGCAGTGATCAGACTAGCGGGAGTTTGGTAGATACGCAGTATTTT.

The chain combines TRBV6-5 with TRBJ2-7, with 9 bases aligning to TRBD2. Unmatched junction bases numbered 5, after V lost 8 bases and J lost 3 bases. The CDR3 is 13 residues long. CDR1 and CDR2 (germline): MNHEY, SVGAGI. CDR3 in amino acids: CASGSGSVYEQYF. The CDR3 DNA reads TGTGCCAGCGGTAGCGGGAGCGTCTACGAGCAGTACTTC.

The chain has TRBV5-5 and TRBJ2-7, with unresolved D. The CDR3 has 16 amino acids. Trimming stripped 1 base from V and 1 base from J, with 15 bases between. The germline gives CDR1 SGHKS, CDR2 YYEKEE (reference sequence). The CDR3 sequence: CASSLRHSPASYEQYF. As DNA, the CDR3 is TGTGCCAGCAGCTTGCGCCACAGCCCTGCTTCCTACGAGCAGTACTTC.